This T cell receptor beta chain was sequenced for a study of identical twins. CDR1 SGHTA and CDR2 FQGNSA come from the germline V gene. CDR3 size: 14 residues. The V and J ends lost 7 bases and 4 bases respectively, with 17 bases between them. Overall study findings and caveats: Cord blood beta clonotypes that were abundant carried fewer insertions, and memory repertoires showed no such trend. Models underestimated TCR alpha sharing (out-of-frame) in monozygotic twins.

Unique molecular identifiers were present on the cDNA, and a universal primer site came from template switching. Each CDR3 protein is one row after TCRdb ran MiXCR on the 5' RACE reads. The sample includes 310,000 or so distinct CDR3 sequences, more than 6.5% seen only once; the top ten take approximately 2.1%. About this clonotype: Its specificity is not known.

Separately, the same data were catalogued under a study of yellow fever vaccine responses in identical twins. That source adds: Convergence reportedly seemed to mark part of the twins' vaccine T cell response, with personalization marking the rest.

The clonotype originates from a woman aged 18-29 years in good health. This rearrangement joins TRBV7-2 to TRBJ2-7; no definite D call. Input material: memory (CD45RO+) T cells sorted from blood. This CDR3 reads CASTDPVVGYEQYF. The CDR3 DNA reads as TGTGCCAGCACCGACCCGGTTGTCGGATACGAGCAGTACTTC. The entire variable domain, with the rest obtained from reference TRBV7-2 and TRBJ2-7, is as follows: GAGVSQSPSNKVTEKGKDVELRCDPISGHTALYWYRQSLGQGLEFLIYFQGNSAPDKSGLPSDRFSAERTGGSVSTLTIQRTQQEDSAVYLCASTDPVVGYEQYFGPGTRLTVT.